This TCR beta chain was sequenced for a study of OX40 agonist ivuxolimab in advanced cancers. This CDR3 region has 13 residues. Trimming at V came to 5 bases and at J to 3 bases, leaving 3 bases not matched to a gene. Per germline, CDR1 SGHVS and CDR2 FNYEAQ. Notes on the study in general: Expanded clones were, on average, more numerous in CD8+ T cells than in CD4+. Clones of CD4+ and CD8+ blood T cells grew by week 6 at doses of 0.1 to 3.0 mg/kg.

Sequencing used immunoSEQ multiplex PCR; TCRdb keeps in-frame clones, though not all of them. The sample carries around 20,000 clones, around 82% recorded once. Points on this clone: The antigen remains undetermined.

Sequenced here: CD4+ or CD8+ T cells sorted from blood, sampled in a trial of the OX40 agonist ivuxolimab. The rearrangement joins TRBV7-6 to TRBJ2-7; 8 bases align to TRBD1. The receptor's source is an adult with an advanced solid tumor such as melanoma, head and neck, liver or kidney cancer. The CDR3 sequence: CASSRGQDYEQYF. DNA of the CDR3: TGTGCCAGCAGCCGGGGACAGGACTACGAGCAGTACTTC.